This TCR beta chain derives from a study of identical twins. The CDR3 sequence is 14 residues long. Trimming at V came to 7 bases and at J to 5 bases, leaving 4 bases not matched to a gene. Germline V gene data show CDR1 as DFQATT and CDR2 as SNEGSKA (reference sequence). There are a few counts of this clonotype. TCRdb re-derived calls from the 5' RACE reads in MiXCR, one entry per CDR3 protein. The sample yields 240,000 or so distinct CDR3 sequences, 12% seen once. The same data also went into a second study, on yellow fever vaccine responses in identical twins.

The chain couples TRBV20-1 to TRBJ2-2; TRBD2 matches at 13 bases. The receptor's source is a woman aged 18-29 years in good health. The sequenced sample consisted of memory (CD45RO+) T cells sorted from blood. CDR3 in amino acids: CSVLTSGGTGELFF. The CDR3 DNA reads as TGCAGTGTCCTGACTAGCGGGGGGACCGGGGAGCTGTTTTTT.